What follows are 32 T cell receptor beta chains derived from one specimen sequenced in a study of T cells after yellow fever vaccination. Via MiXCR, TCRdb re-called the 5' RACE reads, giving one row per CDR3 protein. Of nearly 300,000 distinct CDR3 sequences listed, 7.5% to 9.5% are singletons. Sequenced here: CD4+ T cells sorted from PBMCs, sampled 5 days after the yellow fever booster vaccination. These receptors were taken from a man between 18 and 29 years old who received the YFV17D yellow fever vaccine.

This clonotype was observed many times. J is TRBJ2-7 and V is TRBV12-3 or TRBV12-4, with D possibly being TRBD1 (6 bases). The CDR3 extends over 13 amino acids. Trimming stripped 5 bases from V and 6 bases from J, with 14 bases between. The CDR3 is CASSTGTLGEQYF. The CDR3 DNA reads TGTGCCAGCAGTACAGGGACCCTTGGCGAGCAGTACTTC.

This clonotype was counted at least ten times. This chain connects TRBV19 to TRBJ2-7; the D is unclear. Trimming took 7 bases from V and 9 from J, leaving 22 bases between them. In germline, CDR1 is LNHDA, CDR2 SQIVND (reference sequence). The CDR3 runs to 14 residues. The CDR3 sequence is CASTTAPPDLGQYV. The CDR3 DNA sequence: TGTGCCAGTACCACCGCGCCTCCCGACCTTGGGCAGTACGTC.

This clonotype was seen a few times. CDR3: CASSSETRIFF. CDR3 in DNA: TGTGCCAGCAGTTCGGAGACTAGGATTTTCTTC. The V call is TRBV6-2 or TRBV6-3, the J call TRBJ2-1; possible D gene TRBD2, 6 bases. This CDR3 has 11 amino acids. Germline-derived CDR1 and CDR2 are MNHEY and SVGEGT. Trimming took off 4 bases at V and 16 bases at J, with 14 bases between the two ends.

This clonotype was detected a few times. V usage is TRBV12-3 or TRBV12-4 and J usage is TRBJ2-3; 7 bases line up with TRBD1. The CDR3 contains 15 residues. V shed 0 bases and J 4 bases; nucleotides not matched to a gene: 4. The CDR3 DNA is TGTGCCAGCAGTTTAGCGCAGACAGGGTCAGATACGCAGTATTTT. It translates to CASSLAQTGSDTQYF.

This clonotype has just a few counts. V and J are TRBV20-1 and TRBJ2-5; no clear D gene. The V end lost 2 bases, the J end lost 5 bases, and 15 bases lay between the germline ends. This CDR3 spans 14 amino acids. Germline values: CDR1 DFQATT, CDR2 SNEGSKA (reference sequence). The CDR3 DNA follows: TGCAGTGCTAGATTTGGGTCCTCCGGGGAGACCCAGTACTTC. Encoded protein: CSARFGSSGETQYF.

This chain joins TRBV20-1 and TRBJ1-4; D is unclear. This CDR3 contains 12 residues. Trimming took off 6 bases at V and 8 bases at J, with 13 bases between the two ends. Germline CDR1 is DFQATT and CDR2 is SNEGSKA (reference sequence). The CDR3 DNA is TGCAGTGCGCGGGCGGCCTACGAAAAACTGTTTTTT. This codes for CSARAAYEKLFF.

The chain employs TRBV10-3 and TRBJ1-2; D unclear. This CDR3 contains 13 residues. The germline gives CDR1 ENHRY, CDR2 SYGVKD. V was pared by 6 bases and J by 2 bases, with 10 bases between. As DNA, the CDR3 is TGTGCCATCAGCCAACGGCCCAACTATGGCTACACCTTC. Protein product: CAISQRPNYGYTF.

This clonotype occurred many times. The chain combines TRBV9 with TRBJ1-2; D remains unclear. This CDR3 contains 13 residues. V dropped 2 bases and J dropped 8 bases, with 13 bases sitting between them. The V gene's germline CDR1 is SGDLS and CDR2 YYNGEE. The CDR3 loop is CASSVYLRSGYTF. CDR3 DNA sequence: TGTGCCAGCAGCGTCTACCTCCGGTCCGGCTACACCTTC.

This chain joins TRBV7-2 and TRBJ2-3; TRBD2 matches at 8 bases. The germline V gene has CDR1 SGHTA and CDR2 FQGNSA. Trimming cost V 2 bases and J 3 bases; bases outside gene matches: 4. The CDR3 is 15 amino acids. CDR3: CASSLRGGRTDTQYF. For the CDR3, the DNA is TGTGCCAGCAGCTTACGGGGGGGCCGGACAGATACGCAGTATTTT.

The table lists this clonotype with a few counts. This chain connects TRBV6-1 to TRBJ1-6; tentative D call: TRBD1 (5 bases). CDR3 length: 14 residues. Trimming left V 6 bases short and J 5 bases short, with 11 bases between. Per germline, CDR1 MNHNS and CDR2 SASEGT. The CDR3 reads CASSVDRDNSPLHF. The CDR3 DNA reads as TGTGCCAGCAGCGTCGACAGAGATAATTCACCCCTCCACTTT.

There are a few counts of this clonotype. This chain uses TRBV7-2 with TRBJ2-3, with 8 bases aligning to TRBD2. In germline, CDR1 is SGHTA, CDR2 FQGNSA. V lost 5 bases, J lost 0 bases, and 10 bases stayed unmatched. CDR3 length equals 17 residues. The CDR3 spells CASSPIAGTTSTDTQYF. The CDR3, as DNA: TGTGCCAGCAGCCCCATAGCGGGGACGACTAGCACAGATACGCAGTATTTT. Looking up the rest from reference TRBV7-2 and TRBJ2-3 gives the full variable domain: GAGVSQSPSNKVTEKGKDVELRCDPISGHTALYWYRQSLGQGLEFLIYFQGNSAPDKSGLPSDRFSAERTGGSVSTLTIQRTQQEDSAVYLCASSPIAGTTSTDTQYFGPGTRLTVL.

The CDR3 region has the DNA TGCAGTGCTAGACATCCTTCCCCGGGGGAGCAGTACGTC. Amino acids: CSARHPSPGEQYV. The chain carries TRBV20-1 and TRBJ2-7; D perhaps matches TRBD2 (5 bases). CDR1 DFQATT and CDR2 SNEGSKA come from the germline V gene (reference sequence). Trimming left V 2 bases short and J 7 bases short, with 15 bases between. CDR3 length equals 13 residues.

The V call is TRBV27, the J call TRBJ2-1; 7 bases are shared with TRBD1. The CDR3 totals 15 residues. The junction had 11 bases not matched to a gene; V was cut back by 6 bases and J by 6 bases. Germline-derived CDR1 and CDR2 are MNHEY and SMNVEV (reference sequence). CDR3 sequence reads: CASREAGTDLNEQFF. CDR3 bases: TGTGCCAGCAGAGAGGCCGGGACAGACCTCAATGAGCAGTTCTTC.

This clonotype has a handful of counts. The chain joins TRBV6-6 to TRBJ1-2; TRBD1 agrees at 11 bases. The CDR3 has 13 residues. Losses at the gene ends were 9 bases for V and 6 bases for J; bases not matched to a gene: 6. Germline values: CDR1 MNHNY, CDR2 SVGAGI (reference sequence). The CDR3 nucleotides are TGTGCCAGTCGGACAGGGGGCGGCGATGGCTACACCTTC. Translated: CASRTGGGDGYTF.

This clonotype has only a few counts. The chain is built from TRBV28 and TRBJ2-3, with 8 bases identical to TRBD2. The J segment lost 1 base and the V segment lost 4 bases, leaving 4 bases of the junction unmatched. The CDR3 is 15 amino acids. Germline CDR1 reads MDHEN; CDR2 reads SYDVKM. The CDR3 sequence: CASSSGLGGTDTQYF. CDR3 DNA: TGTGCCAGCAGTTCGGGACTAGGAGGCACAGATACGCAGTATTTT.

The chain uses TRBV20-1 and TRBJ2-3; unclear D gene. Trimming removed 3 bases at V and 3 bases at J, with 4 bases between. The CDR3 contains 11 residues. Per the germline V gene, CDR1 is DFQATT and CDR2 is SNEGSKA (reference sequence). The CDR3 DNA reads TGCAGTGCTAGTAAGACAGATACGCAGTATTTT. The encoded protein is CSASKTDTQYF.

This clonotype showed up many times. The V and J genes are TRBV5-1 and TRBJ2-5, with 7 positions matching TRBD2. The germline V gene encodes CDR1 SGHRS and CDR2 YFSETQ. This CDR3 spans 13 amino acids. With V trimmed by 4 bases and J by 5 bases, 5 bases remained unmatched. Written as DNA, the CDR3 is TGCGCCAGCAGCAACCAGGGAGGGGAGACCCAGTACTTC. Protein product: CASSNQGGETQYF.

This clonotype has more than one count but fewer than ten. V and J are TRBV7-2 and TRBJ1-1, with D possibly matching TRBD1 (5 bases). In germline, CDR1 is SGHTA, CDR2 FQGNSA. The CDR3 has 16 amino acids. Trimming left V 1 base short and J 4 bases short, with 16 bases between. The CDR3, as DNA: TGTGCCAGCAGCTTAGGGGTAGGGGTTCTGTTCACTGAAGCTTTCTTT. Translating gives CASSLGVGVLFTEAFF. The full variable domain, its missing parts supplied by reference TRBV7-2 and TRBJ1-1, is GAGVSQSPSNKVTEKGKDVELRCDPISGHTALYWYRQSLGQGLEFLIYFQGNSAPDKSGLPSDRFSAERTGGSVSTLTIQRTQQEDSAVYLCASSLGVGVLFTEAFFGQGTRLTVV.

The CDR3 DNA sequence: TGCGCCAGCAGCCTAAACAGGGGGAGCTCCTATAATTCACCCCTCCACTTT. Amino acid sequence: CASSLNRGSSYNSPLHF. This chain joins TRBV5-1 and TRBJ1-6; 8 nucleotides line up with TRBD1. CDR3 length: 17 residues. Unmatched junction bases numbered 6, after V lost 4 bases and J lost 0 bases. Looked up from germline, CDR1 is SGHRS and CDR2 is YFSETQ.

The DNA of the CDR3 is TGTGCCACCAGTGATCCCACGGGGATACAAGAGACCCAGTACTTC. Translating gives CATSDPTGIQETQYF. The rearrangement uses TRBV24-1 and TRBJ2-5, with D tentatively TRBD2 (5 bases). This CDR3 spans 15 amino acids. Trimming took 3 bases from V and 2 from J, leaving 12 bases between them. Germline values: CDR1 KGHDR, CDR2 SFDVKD.

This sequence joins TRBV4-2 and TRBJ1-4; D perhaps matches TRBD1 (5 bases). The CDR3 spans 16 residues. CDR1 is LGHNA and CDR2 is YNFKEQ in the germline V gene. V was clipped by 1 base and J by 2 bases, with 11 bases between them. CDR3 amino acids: CASSQVRAGTNEKLFF. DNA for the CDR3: TGTGCCAGCAGCCAAGTAAGGGCAGGGACTAATGAAAAACTGTTTTTT.

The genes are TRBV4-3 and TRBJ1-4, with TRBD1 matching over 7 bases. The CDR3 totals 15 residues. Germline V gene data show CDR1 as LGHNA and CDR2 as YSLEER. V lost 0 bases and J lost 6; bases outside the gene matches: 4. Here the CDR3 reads CASSQDMTGYEKLFF. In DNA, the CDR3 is TGCGCCAGCAGCCAAGATATGACAGGGTATGAAAAACTGTTTTTT.

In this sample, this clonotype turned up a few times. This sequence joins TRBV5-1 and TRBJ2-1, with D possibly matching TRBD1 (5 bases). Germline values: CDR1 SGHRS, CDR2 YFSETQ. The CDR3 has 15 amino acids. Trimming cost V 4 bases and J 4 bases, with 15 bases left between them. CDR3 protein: CASSTHRRPYNEQFF. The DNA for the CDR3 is TGCGCCAGCAGCACCCACAGGAGACCTTACAATGAGCAGTTCTTC.

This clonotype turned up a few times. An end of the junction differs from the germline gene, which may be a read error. CDR3 sequence: CASSPDTLNTEVFF. DNA of the CDR3: TGCGCCAGCAGCCCGGACACCTTGAACACTGAAGTTTTCTTT. The V gene is TRBV5-1, the J gene TRBJ1-1, with a weak D call TRBD1 (5 bases). CDR1 SGHRS and CDR2 YFSETQ come from the germline V gene. There are 14 residues in the CDR3.

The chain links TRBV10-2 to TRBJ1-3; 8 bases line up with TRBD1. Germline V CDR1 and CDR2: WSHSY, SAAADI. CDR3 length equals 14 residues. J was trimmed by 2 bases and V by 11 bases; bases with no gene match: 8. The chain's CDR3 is CASGTGGAGNTIYF. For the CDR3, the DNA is TGCGCCTCTGGGACAGGTGGAGCTGGAAACACCATATATTTT.

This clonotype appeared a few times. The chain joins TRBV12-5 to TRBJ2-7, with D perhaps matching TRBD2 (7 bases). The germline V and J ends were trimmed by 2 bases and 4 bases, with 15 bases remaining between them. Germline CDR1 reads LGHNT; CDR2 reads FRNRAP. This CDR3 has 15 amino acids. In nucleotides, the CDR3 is TGTGCTAGTGGTTTGAGAGCGGGACATATGTACGAGCAGTACTTC. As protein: CASGLRAGHMYEQYF.

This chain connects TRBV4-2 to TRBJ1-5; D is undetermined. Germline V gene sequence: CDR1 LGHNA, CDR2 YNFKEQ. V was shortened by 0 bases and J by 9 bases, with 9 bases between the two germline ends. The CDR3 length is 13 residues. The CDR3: CASSQDPLRPQHF. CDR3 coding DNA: TGTGCCAGCAGCCAAGATCCCCTTAGGCCCCAGCATTTT.

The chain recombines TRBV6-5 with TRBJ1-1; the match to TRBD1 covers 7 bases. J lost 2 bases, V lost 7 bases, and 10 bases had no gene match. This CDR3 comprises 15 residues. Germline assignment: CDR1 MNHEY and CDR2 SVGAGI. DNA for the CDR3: TGTGCCAGCAATGCAGGGGGGACAGAAAACACTGAAGCTTTCTTT. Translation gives CASNAGGTENTEAFF.

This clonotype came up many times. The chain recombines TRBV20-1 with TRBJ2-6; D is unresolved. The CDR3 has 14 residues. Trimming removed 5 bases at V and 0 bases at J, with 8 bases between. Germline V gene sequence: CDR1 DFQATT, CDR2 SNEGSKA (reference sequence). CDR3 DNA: TGCAGTGCTTCTGTTTACTCTGGGGCCAACGTCCTGACTTTC. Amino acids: CSASVYSGANVLTF.

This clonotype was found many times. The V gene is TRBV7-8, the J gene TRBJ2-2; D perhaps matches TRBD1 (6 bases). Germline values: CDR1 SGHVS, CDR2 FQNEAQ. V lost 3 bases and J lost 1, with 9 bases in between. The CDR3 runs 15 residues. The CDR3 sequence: CASSFYRENTGELFF. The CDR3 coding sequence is TGTGCCAGCAGCTTTTACAGGGAGAACACCGGGGAGCTGTTTTTT.

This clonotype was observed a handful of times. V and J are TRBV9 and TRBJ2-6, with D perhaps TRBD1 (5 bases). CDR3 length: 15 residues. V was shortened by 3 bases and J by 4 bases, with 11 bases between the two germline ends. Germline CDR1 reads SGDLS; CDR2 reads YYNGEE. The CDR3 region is CASSATGTGANVLTF. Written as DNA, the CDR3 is TGTGCCAGCAGCGCTACAGGCACAGGGGCCAACGTCCTGACTTTC.

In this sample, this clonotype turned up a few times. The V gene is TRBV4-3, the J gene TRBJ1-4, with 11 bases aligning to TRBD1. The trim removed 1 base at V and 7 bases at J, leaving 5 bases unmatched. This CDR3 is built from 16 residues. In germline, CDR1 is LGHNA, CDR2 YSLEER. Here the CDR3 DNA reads TGCGCCAGCAGCCAAGGGTGGGGGACAGGGGGTGAAAAACTGTTTTTT. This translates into CASSQGWGTGGEKLFF.